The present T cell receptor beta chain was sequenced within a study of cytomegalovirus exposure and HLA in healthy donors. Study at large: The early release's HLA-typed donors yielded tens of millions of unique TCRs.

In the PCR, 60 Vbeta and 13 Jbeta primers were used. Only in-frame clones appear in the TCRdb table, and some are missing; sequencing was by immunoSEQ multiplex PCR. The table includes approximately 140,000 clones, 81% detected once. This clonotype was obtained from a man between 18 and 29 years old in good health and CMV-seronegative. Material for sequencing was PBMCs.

The CDR3 region is CASETNQKWGPLLNTEAFF. The CDR3 DNA follows: TGTGCCAGTGAAACCAATCAAAAGTGGGGGCCTTTACTGAACACTGAAGCTTTCTTT. V and J are TRBV28 and TRBJ1-1; TRBD1 might be the D (6 bases). This CDR3 region has 19 residues. Germline values: CDR1 MDHEN, CDR2 SYDVKM. The germline V and J ends were trimmed by 9 bases and 0 bases, with 29 bases remaining between them.